These T cell receptor beta chains were read from a single sample in a study of T cells after yellow fever vaccination. Via MiXCR, TCRdb re-called the 5' RACE reads, giving one row per CDR3 protein. The profile shows about 230,000 distinct CDR3 sequences, 6.5% to 7.5% of them singletons. Sequences were derived from CD4+ T cells sorted from PBMCs, sampled on the day of the yellow fever booster vaccination. These receptors all stem from a man aged 30 to 45 who received the YFV17D yellow fever vaccine. Each CDR3 is given with its conserved first and last residue. The order of the fields is J gene, D gene, V gene, clone size, CDR3 DNA, CDR3 protein. A D gene is named only where the DNA matches it firmly. Part of the rows lack a size; the others show once, few, many or a class for expanded clones.

J: TRBJ2-7
D: NA
V: TRBV6-1
size: NA
DNA: TGTGCCAGCAAAACAGACGGAGGGCCCTACGAGCAGTACTTC
CDR3: CASKTDGGPYEQYF

J: TRBJ2-1
D: TRBD2
V: TRBV7-2
size: many
DNA: TGTGCCAGCAGCTTTAGAGCGGGGCCTTACAATGAGCAGTTCTTC
CDR3: CASSFRAGPYNEQFF

J: TRBJ2-7
D: TRBD1
V: TRBV27
size: NA
DNA: TGTGCCAGCAGTTTACGAGGGGGCCGGTACGAGCAGTACTTC
CDR3: CASSLRGGRYEQYF

J: TRBJ2-1
D: NA
V: TRBV20-1
size: NA
DNA: TGCAGTGCTAGAGAAGGCAGAACTGAGCAGTTCTTC
CDR3: CSAREGRTEQFF

J: TRBJ2-3
D: TRBD2
V: TRBV10-2
size: NA
DNA: TGCGCCAGCAGACCAAAACAACTAGCGGGAGAATCAGATACGCAGTATTTT
CDR3: CASRPKQLAGESDTQYF

J: TRBJ2-3
D: NA
V: TRBV5-1
size: many
DNA: TGCGCCAGCACTCCGGGGTCCACAGATACGCAGTATTTT
CDR3: CASTPGSTDTQYF

J: TRBJ2-1
D: NA
V: TRBV7-2
size: few
DNA: TGTGCCAGCAGCTTGTTTACCGGCGGGATACAGGGTGAGCAGTTCTTC
CDR3: CASSLFTGGIQGEQFF

J: TRBJ2-3
D: TRBD2
V: TRBV7-2
size: NA
DNA: TGTGCCAGCAGCTGGGGACTAGCGGGAGATACGCAGTATTTT
CDR3: CASSWGLAGDTQYF

J: TRBJ2-2
D: TRBD2
V: TRBV7-8
size: many
DNA: TGTGCCAGCACCCGTAGCGGGAGGGATCGGACCGGGGAGCTGTTTTTT
CDR3: CASTRSGRDRTGELFF

J: TRBJ2-2
D: NA
V: TRBV20-1
size: NA
DNA: TGCAGTGCACGGGACTCGACGAACACCGGGGAGCTGTTTTTT
CDR3: CSARDSTNTGELFF

J: TRBJ2-7
D: TRBD2
V: TRBV5-4
size: NA
DNA: TGTGCCAGCAGCCCTGGGACTAGCGGGACATACTACGAGCAGTACTTC
CDR3: CASSPGTSGTYYEQYF

J: TRBJ2-1
D: NA
V: TRBV5-6
size: many
DNA: TGTGCCAGCAGCTTGTTAGGGGACCATAACCCGTGGGGGCAGTTCTTC
CDR3: CASSLLGDHNPWGQFF

J: TRBJ1-2
D: NA
V: TRBV7-9
size: few
DNA: TGTGCCAGCAGCTTACAAGGGAACGCTAACTATGGCTACACCTTC
CDR3: CASSLQGNANYGYTF

J: TRBJ2-1
D: NA
V: TRBV3-1
size: many
DNA: TGTGCCAGCAGTGACATATACAATGAGCAGTTCTTC
CDR3: CASSDIYNEQFF

J: TRBJ2-3
D: TRBD2
V: TRBV2
size: few
DNA: TGTGCCAGCAGTGCCAGCGGGGACTTTCCTGGGGATACGCAGTATTTT
CDR3: CASSASGDFPGDTQYF

J: TRBJ2-7
D: NA
V: TRBV6-5
size: few
DNA: TGTGCCAGCAGTCGGGGCTTTGACGAGCAGTACTTC
CDR3: CASSRGFDEQYF

J: TRBJ2-3
D: NA
V: TRBV20-1
size: many
DNA: TGCAGTGTAACTAGGGATTTTAGCACAGATACGCAGTATTTT
CDR3: CSVTRDFSTDTQYF

J: TRBJ1-1
D: TRBD1
V: TRBV12-3/TRBV12-4
size: NA
DNA: TGTGCCAGAAGCCCCACGATCACAGGGGGCGCCGGTGAAGCTTTCTTT
CDR3: CARSPTITGGAGEAFF

J: TRBJ1-6
D: NA
V: TRBV20-1
size: few
DNA: TGCAGTGTATGTGGGGACGTTAATTCACCCCTCCACTTT
CDR3: CSVCGDVNSPLHF

J: TRBJ2-1
D: NA
V: TRBV11-2
size: NA
DNA: TGTGCCAGCAAAATCGGGACACCATACAATGAGCAGTTCTTC
CDR3: CASKIGTPYNEQFF

J: TRBJ2-5
D: TRBD2
V: TRBV5-1
size: few
DNA: TGCGCCAGCAGCGCCAGCGGGGGCCAAGAGACCCAGTACTTC
CDR3: CASSASGGQETQYF

J: TRBJ2-5
D: NA
V: TRBV5-6
size: NA
DNA: TGTGCCAGCAGCCTACTCCGGACGGAGCTAGGGACCCAGTACTTC
CDR3: CASSLLRTELGTQYF

J: TRBJ2-3
D: TRBD2
V: TRBV3-1
size: few
DNA: TGTGCCAGCAGCCAGACCTATTTTGTCGCTAGCGGGAGTACAGATACGCAGTATTTT
CDR3: CASSQTYFVASGSTDTQYF

J: TRBJ2-7
D: TRBD2
V: TRBV12-3/TRBV12-4
size: few
DNA: TGTGCCAGCAGTTTTCTTGCTAGCGGGAGGATCTACGAGCAGTACTTC
CDR3: CASSFLASGRIYEQYF

J: TRBJ2-5
D: NA
V: TRBV20-1
size: NA
DNA: TGCAGTGCTATAGCTAGGGTAGAGACCCAGTACTTC
CDR3: CSAIARVETQYF

J: TRBJ1-6
D: TRBD1
V: TRBV7-2
size: few
DNA: TGTGCCAGCAGCTTAGTGGGAGGGGGCGGGTCACCCCTCCACTTT
CDR3: CASSLVGGGGSPLHF

J: TRBJ1-1
D: NA
V: TRBV5-1
size: NA
DNA: TGCGCCAGCAGCTTGGGACAGCCAACGACTGAAGCTTTCTTT
CDR3: CASSLGQPTTEAFF

J: TRBJ2-7
D: NA
V: TRBV20-1
size: NA
DNA: TGCAGTCTCCGAACAACCAATGGGGTATCCTACGAGCAGTACTTC
CDR3: CSLRTTNGVSYEQYF

J: TRBJ1-4
D: TRBD1
V: TRBV10-3
size: few
DNA: TGTGCCATCAGTTTACAGGGGGGCACTAATGAAAAACTGTTTTTT
CDR3: CAISLQGGTNEKLFF

J: TRBJ2-1
D: TRBD2
V: TRBV12-3/TRBV12-4
size: many
DNA: TGTGCCAGCAGTTTGGGACTAGGGAACAATGAGCAGTTCTTC
CDR3: CASSLGLGNNEQFF

J: TRBJ2-3
D: NA
V: TRBV6-4
size: many
DNA: TGTGCCAGAGACATGGACTACCGATTCACAGATACGCAGTATTTT
CDR3: CARDMDYRFTDTQYF

J: TRBJ2-7
D: NA
V: TRBV5-1
size: NA
DNA: TGCGCCAGCAGCTTGTCGGAGGGCCGTTACGAGCAGTACTTC
CDR3: CASSLSEGRYEQYF

J: TRBJ2-7
D: TRBD2
V: TRBV18
size: NA
DNA: TGTGCCAGCTCACCAGGTCCGGGGGGCTACGAGCAGTACTTC
CDR3: CASSPGPGGYEQYF

J: TRBJ2-2
D: TRBD2
V: TRBV7-2
size: few
DNA: TGTGCCAGCAGCTTAGCAGGGCGACTAGCCACCGGGGAGCTGTTTTTT
CDR3: CASSLAGRLATGELFF

J: TRBJ2-7
D: NA
V: TRBV7-8
size: NA
DNA: TGTGCCAGCAGCTTACGGTGGAGCACCTACGAGCAGTACTTC
CDR3: CASSLRWSTYEQYF

J: TRBJ1-5
D: NA
V: TRBV28
size: many
DNA: TGTGCCAGCAGCCCTCTTGGGGGAAGGGATCAGCCCCAGCATTTT
CDR3: CASSPLGGRDQPQHF

J: TRBJ2-1
D: NA
V: TRBV2
size: few
DNA: TGTGCCAGCAGACTGCTACTAGCCCCACGTGGGAATGAGCAGTTCTTC
CDR3: CASRLLLAPRGNEQFF

J: TRBJ2-7
D: NA
V: TRBV6-2/TRBV6-3
size: NA
DNA: TGTGCCAGCAGGCGCCTTAGTCGTTACGAGCAGTACTTC
CDR3: CASRRLSRYEQYF

J: TRBJ2-7
D: TRBD1
V: TRBV12-3/TRBV12-4
size: NA
DNA: TGTGCCAGCAGTTCCCCTGGACAGGGCTACGAGCAGTACTTC
CDR3: CASSSPGQGYEQYF

J: TRBJ2-1
D: TRBD2
V: TRBV30
size: many
DNA: TGTGCCTGGAGTACGAGACTAGCGGGCAATGAGCAGTTCTTC
CDR3: CAWSTRLAGNEQFF

J: TRBJ2-7
D: NA
V: TRBV2
size: NA
DNA: TGTGCCAGCAAACCTGCGGGCGGAACCTACGAGCAGTACTTC
CDR3: CASKPAGGTYEQYF

J: TRBJ2-7
D: TRBD2
V: TRBV7-2
size: NA
DNA: TGTGCCAGCAGCCCGGGACTAGCGGGAGTGTTCTTC
CDR3: CASSPGLAGVFF

J: TRBJ1-5
D: NA
V: TRBV7-2
size: NA
DNA: TGTGCCAGCAGTTTTACAGGGCCCAATCAGCCCCAGCATTTT
CDR3: CASSFTGPNQPQHF

J: TRBJ2-1
D: TRBD2
V: TRBV4-2
size: few
DNA: TGTGCCAGCAGCCAAGAAGGCGGCGGGAGAGGTAGCGAGCAGTTCTTC
CDR3: CASSQEGGGRGSEQFF

J: TRBJ2-1
D: TRBD2
V: TRBV5-6
size: few
DNA: TGTGCCAGCCAAGGGAAGGGACTAGCGGTCTACAATGAGCAGTTCTTC
CDR3: CASQGKGLAVYNEQFF

J: TRBJ2-5
D: NA
V: TRBV10-3
size: many
DNA: TGTGCCATCAGTGGGGGTCGACAGCCCCTCCGACAGACCCAGTACTTC
CDR3: CAISGGRQPLRQTQYF

J: TRBJ2-7
D: NA
V: TRBV20-1
size: few
DNA: TGCAGTGCTCTACTACAGTTGGCGAGGGAGAAGTACTTC
CDR3: CSALLQLAREKYF

J: TRBJ1-2
D: NA
V: TRBV15
size: many
DNA: TGTGCCACCGGAGGAAGTAGCCTCTATGGCTACACCTTC
CDR3: CATGGSSLYGYTF